This entry features one T cell receptor (beta chain) sequence. Its antigen is as yet unknown. Scientists ran DNA taken from cultured CD4+ T cells through the Oncomine TCR Beta short-read assay for sequencing. TCRdb re-analysed the PCR reads in MiXCR, keeping a single row per CDR3 protein. This sample has around 19,000 distinct CDR3 sequences, with about 39% found just once. Treatment noted: roughly 10-day PBMC culture with coronavirus spike peptide pools or control peptides (ViraFEST assay). Germline CDR1 and CDR2: SGHVS and FQNEAQ. CDR3 size: 16 residues. Trimming cost V 0 bases and J 4 bases, with 15 bases left between them. This record comes from a study of vaccination and CD4 T cells after COVID-19.

The rearrangement uses TRBV7-8 and TRBJ1-1, with D possibly matching TRBD1 (6 bases). This receptor was identified in a human donor who had recovered from COVID-19. The source was CD4+ T cells from blood, cultured in vitro, collected before SARS-CoV-2 vaccination. Here the CDR3 reads CASSLAFGQGITEAFF. For the CDR3, the DNA is TGTGCCAGCAGCTTAGCGTTTGGGCAGGGGATCACTGAAGCTTTCTTT. The whole variable domain, filled in from reference TRBV7-8 and TRBJ1-1, reads GAGVSQSPRYKVAKRGQDVALRCDPISGHVSLFWYQQALGQGPEFLTYFQNEAQLDKSGLPSDRFFAERPEGSVSTLKIQRTQQEDSAVYLCASSLAFGQGITEAFFGQGTRLTVV.